At least ten counts were recorded for the clone carrying this T cell receptor (beta chain). Its antigen is still unknown. Germline V gives CDR1 KGHDR, CDR2 SFDVKD. The CDR3 runs to 14 residues. The germline V and J ends were trimmed by 0 bases and 10 bases, with 12 bases remaining between them. This record belongs to a study of CD8+CD57+ T cells in acquired aplastic anemia. Study background: The study obtained an average of approximately 2.9 ug of DNA from sorted CD4+ and CD8+ cells.

By flow cytometry, patients selected for sequencing had shown an expansion of CD8+CD57+ cells. Patients had received no therapy at the time of blood sampling. Genomic DNA was employed as the template in profiling TCR beta VDJ and CDR3. TCRdb recomputed calls from the reads with MiXCR, one row per CDR3 protein. The data contain 150,000 to 200,000 distinct CDR3 sequences, 47% of them singletons. Overall study findings and caveats: Both patients and controls carried the same twenty-nine CD8+ CDR3 sequences.

The rearrangement joins TRBV24-1 to TRBJ2-1, with D uncertain. Input material: sorted CD4+, CD8+, or CD8+CD57+ T cells (not recorded which) from PBMCs. The sequence derives from a human donor with aplastic anemia. Here the CDR3 reads CATSDLNGGGEQFF. CDR3 nucleotides: TGTGCCACCAGTGATTTGAATGGCGGCGGCGAGCAGTTCTTC.